Included here is one TCR beta chain sequence, with context. This sample is drawn from a study of blood T cell repertoires in COVID-19. Study at large: Acute-phase and convalescent COVID-19 samples originated in the United States, Italy and Spain. Nucleic acid was either cDNA or gDNA, and it came from T cells, B-cell-depleted T cells, or PBMCs.

How the authors handled the data: Reference gene primer amplification gave estimated nucleated cell counts. Measured with immunoSEQ multiplex PCR; TCRdb has only the in-frame clones, and not every one. That table furnishes V, J and clone size, whereas the DNA furnished D and trimming. The sample yields approximately 30,000 clones, about 87% seen once. V was clipped by 2 bases and J by 6 bases; unmatched bases: 5. Germline CDR1 reads ENHRY; CDR2 reads SYGVKD. This CDR3 is 15 amino acids long. Material: peripheral blood. The chain is built from TRBV10-3 and TRBJ2-1; 9 bases are shared with TRBD2. The TCR sequence derives from a man aged 65 to 85 with active COVID-19. The CDR3 loop reads CAISEHTSGRNEQFF. CDR3 DNA: TGTGCCATCAGTGAGCACACTAGCGGGCGCAATGAGCAGTTCTTC.